This T cell receptor beta chain was captured by sequencing in a study of cytomegalovirus exposure and HLA in healthy donors. Study details: According to later analysis, the same platform produced the 120 or so validation and over 600 first-cohort repertoires.

The protocol was immunoSEQ multiplex PCR, while the TCRdb copy is restricted to in-frame clones and leaves out a portion. The profile shows 300,000 to 450,000 clones, 70% to 90% of them singletons. Study conclusions and caveats: Testing in vitro showed three CMV-associated chains specific for CMV antigens. There were some public TCRs occurring in many donors, but most TCR sequences were rare. Subsequent analysis found a tendency for first-cohort TCR clusters to co-occur within the approximately 130 validation repertoires.

A remark on this clone: Its specificity is not known.

This clonotype was sampled from a woman between 18 and 29 years old in good health and CMV-seronegative. The sequenced sample was PBMCs.

The CDR3 reads CASSLQRGEVHNEQFF. CDR3 nucleotides: TGTGCCAGCAGCTTGCAGCGGGGAGAGGTCCACAATGAGCAGTTCTTC. The rearrangement uses TRBV5-8 and TRBJ2-1; 7 nucleotides match TRBD2. Looked up from germline, CDR1 is SGHTS and CDR2 is YDEGEE. V was clipped by 1 base and J by 5 bases; unmatched bases: 9. The length of the CDR3 is 16 residues.